This TCR beta chain came from a study of cytomegalovirus exposure and HLA in healthy donors. Researchers ran the PCR with 60 Vbeta and 13 Jbeta primers. Measured with immunoSEQ multiplex PCR; TCRdb has only the in-frame clones, and not every one. The sample gives around 62,000 clones, around 74% of which show up once; about 5.5% is in the top ten. Germline CDR1 reads MNHEY; CDR2 reads SVGAGI. CDR3 length equals 15 residues. The ends lost 6 bases at V and 2 bases at J; junction bases unmatched: 9. The sequenced sample was PBMCs. The clonotype comes from a male donor in good health and CMV-seropositive. The V call is TRBV6-5, the J call TRBJ1-2; TRBD1 matches 7 bases. CDR3 sequence (DNA): TGTGCCAGCAGAACTACAGGGGAAGAGAACTATGGCTACACCTTC. It codes for CASRTTGEENYGYTF.